This T cell receptor (beta chain) was found in a study of early T cells in non-severe SARS-CoV-2 infection. Study-level points and caveats: Comparison of clonotypes with VDJdb favored anti-spike CD8 responses while missing private and CD4 specificities.

Trimming removed 3 bases at V and 0 bases at J, with 6 bases between. This CDR3 is built from 13 residues. This clonotype was found a few times. Its antigen remains unidentified. From the 5' RACE reads, TCRdb called clonotypes with MiXCR, one entry per CDR3 protein. The sample carries over 50,000 distinct CDR3 sequences, approximately 8.4% recorded once. V is TRBV12-3 or TRBV12-4 and J is TRBJ2-7; a possible D gene is TRBD1 (5 bases). Material for sequencing was whole blood. The TCR originated in an adult who was a healthcare worker with PCR-confirmed SARS-CoV-2 infection or an uninfected control (not recorded which). The CDR3 loop is CASSFQGSYEQYF. CDR3 nucleotides: TGTGCCAGCAGTTTCCAGGGCTCCTACGAGCAGTACTTC.